The rows below give T cell receptor beta chains drawn from one sample of a study of T cell responses to AZD1222 COVID-19 vaccine. This table comes from immunoSEQ multiplex PCR, and its TCRdb copy is limited to in-frame clones, with some not included. Of 140,000 to 150,000 clones listed, about 81% are singletons. The material sequenced was peripheral blood, taken on day 0 of MenACWY control vaccination. All receptors derive from an adult in good health. Both conserved end residues are part of each CDR3. Each record gives: V gene, J gene, D gene, clone size, CDR3 protein, CDR3 DNA. The D gene is left open where the match is weak. Size tells how often a clone was seen (once, few, many) or the class of an expanded clone, and some rows leave it out.

TRBV3-1/TRBV3-2	TRBJ1-2	-	few	CASSSSYLRLTGYGYTF	TGTGCCAGCAGCTCTTCTTACCTCCGGCTTACAGGCTATGGCTACACCTTC
TRBV5-1	TRBJ1-2	-	-	CASSKAGQLRGYTF	TGCGCCAGCAGCAAAGCCGGACAGCTCCGTGGCTACACCTTC
TRBV28	TRBJ1-4	-	-	CASSLKGEKLFF	TGTGCCAGCAGTTTAAAGGGGGAAAAACTGTTTTTT
TRBV7-9	TRBJ2-1	-	-	CASSLALTRIDNEQFF	TGTGCCAGCAGCTTAGCGCTGACTAGGATCGACAATGAGCAGTTCTTC
TRBV4-2	TRBJ2-6	TRBD1	once	CASSEAGTVSGANVLTF	TGTGCCAGCAGTGAGGCCGGGACAGTCTCTGGGGCCAACGTCCTGACTTTC
TRBV7-2	TRBJ1-2	-	-	CASRRQVVGGYTF	TGTGCCAGCAGACGACAGGTAGTTGGTGGCTACACCTTC
TRBV6-5	TRBJ1-1	-	once	CASTNTGLMNTEAFF	TGTGCCAGCACCAACACCGGTCTCATGAACACTGAAGCTTTCTTT
TRBV18	TRBJ2-3	-	-	CASSPMGSGSLTDTQYF	TGTGCCAGCTCACCAATGGGTTCTGGATCTCTCACGGATACGCAGTATTTT
TRBV5-1	TRBJ2-7	-	-	CASAYSRGSYEQYF	TGCGCCAGCGCCTACAGCCGGGGCTCCTACGAGCAGTACTTC
TRBV2	TRBJ2-1	TRBD1	few	CASIPLDRGDEQFF	TGTGCCAGCATCCCCTTAGACAGGGGGGATGAGCAGTTCTTC
TRBV19	TRBJ1-2	-	-	CASSVSRSYGYTF	TGTGCCAGTTCAGTATCCCGGTCGTATGGCTACACCTTC
TRBV5-1	TRBJ1-2	-	few	CASSLADSDYGYTF	TGCGCCAGCAGCTTGGCCGACAGCGACTATGGCTACACCTTC
TRBV5-5	TRBJ2-2	-	-	CASSPRAVPNTGELFF	TGTGCCAGCAGCCCCCGGGCTGTACCGAACACCGGGGAGCTGTTTTTT
TRBV7-2	TRBJ1-5	-	-	CASSLVGGPQHF	TGTGCCAGCAGCTTAGTGGGCGGTCCCCAGCATTTT
TRBV5-8	TRBJ2-7	-	once	CASSPRDGNYEQYF	TGTGCCAGCAGCCCGAGGGACGGAAACTACGAGCAGTACTTC
TRBV5-6	TRBJ1-6	TRBD1	-	CASSPTGQGDHNSPLHF	TGTGCCAGCAGCCCTACCGGACAGGGTGACCATAATTCACCCCTCCACTTT
TRBV5-6	TRBJ1-2	-	-	CASSPASGGYSNNYGYTF	TGTGCCAGCAGCCCTGCTAGCGGGGGGTACTCGAATAACTATGGCTACACCTTC
TRBV7-6	TRBJ1-2	-	-	CASSLGWGSSTHISRYTF	TGTGCCAGCAGCTTAGGGTGGGGCAGCTCGACTCACATCTCCCGCTACACCTTC
TRBV3-1/TRBV3-2	TRBJ2-2	TRBD2	-	CASSQDPASGVSGELFF	TGTGCCAGCAGCCAAGATCCCGCTAGCGGGGTATCCGGGGAGCTGTTTTTT
TRBV28	TRBJ2-1	-	once	CASSRGQEQFF	TGTGCCAGCAGTCGCGGACAGGAGCAGTTCTTC